The 21 T cell receptor beta chains reported below all come from one sample, sequenced in a study of cytomegalovirus exposure and HLA in healthy donors. Both 60 Vbeta primers and 13 Jbeta primers went into the PCR. The table came from immunoSEQ multiplex PCR; TCRdb's copy has only in-frame clones and leaves some out. The data show about 150,000 clones, 66% seen once. Specimen: PBMCs. The receptors here all came from a woman in her fifties or sixties in good health and CMV-seronegative.

The J gene is TRBJ1-1, the V gene TRBV2; no reliable D call. Trimming cost V 3 bases and J 0 bases, with 11 bases left between them. This CDR3 region has 15 residues. Looked up from germline, CDR1 is SNHLY and CDR2 is FYNNEI. CDR3 bases: TGTGCCAGCAGTGAGCGAGGGTTTTTGAACACTGAAGCTTTCTTT. This codes for CASSERGFLNTEAFF.

The chain employs TRBV6-5 and TRBJ2-1, with a possible D match to TRBD2 (5 bases). The CDR3 has 14 amino acids. Trimming pared 2 bases from V and 9 bases from J, leaving 14 bases between. In germline, CDR1 is MNHEY, CDR2 SVGAGI. CDR3 DNA sequence: TGTGCCAGCAGTTACCCCGGTCGCCGGGGTGAGCAGTTCTTC. It yields the protein CASSYPGRRGEQFF.

This clone was seen a handful of times. V usage is TRBV10-3 and J usage is TRBJ2-1; the D gene is possibly TRBD1 (7 bases). Germline CDR1 reads ENHRY; CDR2 reads SYGVKD. The CDR3 is made up of 15 amino acids. Trimming removed 10 bases from V and 0 bases from J, with 16 bases in between. CDR3 amino acids: CATRAGQNSYNEQFF. CDR3 in DNA: TGTGCCACAAGGGCGGGACAGAACTCCTACAATGAGCAGTTCTTC.

This clone has more than one count but fewer than ten. V usage is TRBV25-1 and J usage is TRBJ2-1, with TRBD1 as a possible D gene (6 bases). This CDR3 region has 18 residues. Trimming cost V 0 bases and J 2 bases, with 17 bases left between them. CDR1 is MGHDK and CDR2 is SYGVNS in the germline V gene. CDR3 in DNA: TGTGCCAGCAGTGAATATAAATCAGGGGTAGGAGCCTACAATGAGCAGTTCTTC. This translates into CASSEYKSGVGAYNEQFF.

This chain uses TRBV6-1 with TRBJ2-7; 9 nucleotides agree with TRBD2. Per germline, CDR1 MNHNS and CDR2 SASEGT. This CDR3 is built from 13 residues. Trimming at V came to 6 bases and at J to 2 bases, leaving 2 bases not matched to a gene. CDR3 nucleotide sequence: TGTGCCAGCAGGACTAGCGGCGCCTACGAGCAGTACTTC. This gives the protein CASRTSGAYEQYF.

A word on this clone: Mismatch with germline at one junction end may stem from a read error. V usage is TRBV7-9 and J usage is TRBJ2-7, with 10 bases fitting TRBD1. The CDR3 is 14 residues long. CDR1 and CDR2 (germline): SEHNR, FQNEAQ (reference sequence). CDR3 loop: CSSSTRQGAYEQYF. Written as DNA, the CDR3 is TGTTCCAGCAGCACCCGACAGGGGGCGTACGAGCAGTACTTC.

V is TRBV2 and J is TRBJ1-6, with 10 bases fitting TRBD1. V lost 6 bases and J lost 8; bases outside the gene matches: 4. Germline assignment: CDR1 SNHLY and CDR2 FYNNEI. The CDR3 runs 14 residues. The CDR3: CASRGQGWDSPLHF. In DNA, the CDR3 is TGTGCCAGCAGGGGACAGGGGTGGGATTCACCCCTCCACTTT.

V gene TRBV6-1 combines with J gene TRBJ1-1, with 10 bases that match TRBD1. Losses at the gene ends were 3 bases for V and 10 bases for J; bases not matched to a gene: 5. Germline V CDR1 and CDR2: MNHNS, SASEGT. CDR3 length equals 13 residues. CDR3 in DNA: TGTGCCAGCAGTGAGAGGGACAGGGGACGAGCTTTCTTT. Its protein product is CASSERDRGRAFF.

The gene calls are TRBV29-1 and TRBJ1-5; TRBD1 aligns across 7 bases. Germline V gives CDR1 SQVTM, CDR2 ANQGSEA. V was clipped by 7 bases and J by 0 bases; unmatched bases: 12. The CDR3 sequence is 16 residues long. The CDR3 loop reads CSGWTQGTYSNQPQHF. CDR3 DNA sequence: TGCAGCGGATGGACACAGGGGACTTATAGCAATCAGCCCCAGCATTTT.

V usage is TRBV6-4 and J usage is TRBJ2-2, with TRBD2 matching over 12 bases. CDR1 is MRHNA, CDR2 SNTAGT, per germline. The CDR3 has 16 amino acids. V trimming: 5 bases; J trimming: 4 bases; junction bases outside the gene matches: 5. CDR3 residues: CASSLLAGGVTGELFF. CDR3 nucleotides: TGTGCCAGCAGTCTTCTAGCGGGAGGGGTCACCGGGGAGCTGTTTTTT.

For this clone: Germline and junction disagree at one end, which may indicate a read error. J is TRBJ2-3 and V is TRBV5-1, with D tentatively TRBD2 (6 bases). CDR1 is SGHRS, CDR2 YFSETQ, per germline. This CDR3 comprises 15 residues. The CDR3 reads CASSLAPTSTDTRYF. CDR3 nucleotide sequence: TGCGCCAGCAGCTTGGCCCCAACTAGCACAGATACGCGGTATTTT.

The V gene is TRBV27, the J gene TRBJ1-4; D ambiguous. With 5 bases removed from V and 5 bases from J, the gap between germline ends came to 24 bases. CDR1 and CDR2 (germline): MNHEY, SMNVEV (reference sequence). The CDR3 sequence is 18 residues long. The CDR3 sequence: CASSDMACLLVDNEKLFF. The DNA for the CDR3 is TGTGCCAGCAGTGATATGGCTTGTCTCCTAGTCGACAATGAAAAACTGTTTTTT.

This chain connects TRBV6-5 to TRBJ1-6; D is unresolved. The CDR3 consists of 14 residues. Germline V lookup: CDR1 MNHEY, CDR2 SVGAGI. Between the trimmed V and J ends, which lost 7 bases and 5 bases, there was a span of 12 bases. CDR3 DNA: TGTGCCAGCACTAGGACTGGAGATAATTCACCCCTCCACTTT. The encoded protein is CASTRTGDNSPLHF.

The rearrangement uses TRBV2 and TRBJ2-7, with 7 bases aligning to TRBD1. With 4 bases clipped from V and 3 bases from J, the junction kept 6 bases outside the gene matches. This CDR3 spans 14 amino acids. CDR1 and CDR2 from the germline V gene are SNHLY and FYNNEI. CDR3 residues: CASSAGQRNYEQYF. The CDR3 DNA reads TGTGCCAGCAGTGCGGGACAGAGAAACTACGAGCAGTACTTC.

The rearrangement joins TRBV5-1 to TRBJ2-7, with D possibly matching TRBD1 (5 bases). V shed 1 base and J shed 3 bases, with 14 bases lying between them. CDR3 size: 15 residues. Germline V gives CDR1 SGHRS, CDR2 YFSETQ. CDR3 DNA: TGCGCCAGCAGCTTGCAGGGTGCCAGTTTCTACGAGCAGTACTTC. This codes for CASSLQGASFYEQYF.

The gene calls are TRBV10-3 and TRBJ2-3; TRBD2 matches at 8 bases. The CDR3 consists of 17 residues. Germline V gene sequence: CDR1 ENHRY, CDR2 SYGVKD. The trim removed 2 bases at V and 1 base at J, leaving 8 bases unmatched. The CDR3 loop reads CAISEDRPAGGTDTQYF. CDR3 nucleotide sequence: TGTGCCATCAGTGAGGATAGGCCAGCGGGAGGCACAGATACGCAGTATTTT.

The DNA for the CDR3 is TGTGCCAGCAGCTTGCCTATTATAGTCCGTAGCAATGAGCAGTTCTTC. This codes for CASSLPIIVRSNEQFF. The chain combines TRBV5-6 with TRBJ2-1; the D is unclear. CDR3 length: 16 amino acids. The germline V gene encodes CDR1 SGHDT and CDR2 YYEEEE. V was trimmed by 1 base and J by 6 bases, leaving 17 bases between them.

The chain carries TRBV5-6 and TRBJ2-1; 16 bases agree with TRBD2. The CDR3 covers 18 residues. V lost 3 bases to trimming and J lost 5 bases; unmatched junction nucleotides: 8. Germline V CDR1 and CDR2: SGHDT, YYEEEE. In DNA, the CDR3 is TGTGCCAGCAGCTGGGGACTAGCGGGGGGGCCTGCCAACAATGAGCAGTTCTTC. Translated, it gives CASSWGLAGGPANNEQFF.

This clone was counted a few times. V usage is TRBV15 and J usage is TRBJ2-3; 11 positions match TRBD2. CDR1 is LNHNV, CDR2 YYDKDF, per germline (reference sequence). V was clipped by 1 base and J by 4 bases; unmatched bases: 4. The CDR3 covers 16 residues. The chain's CDR3 is CATSRALAGVADTQYF. Here the CDR3 DNA reads TGTGCCACCAGCAGAGCACTAGCGGGAGTGGCAGATACGCAGTATTTT.

The chain couples TRBV9 to TRBJ2-1, with TRBD2 matching 16 bases. The CDR3 spans 16 residues. V gave up 2 bases and J gave up 8 bases; unmatched junction bases: 4. Germline V gene lookup returns CDR1 SGDLS and CDR2 YYNGEE. CDR3 DNA sequence: TGTGCCAGCAGCGTGGGACTAGCGGGAGGGTGGGATGAGCAGTTCTTC. This codes for CASSVGLAGGWDEQFF.

The chain has TRBV28 and TRBJ1-1, with D possibly TRBD1 on 5 matching bases. Germline V CDR1 and CDR2: MDHEN, SYDVKM. This CDR3 has 14 amino acids. Trimming pared 5 bases from V and 5 bases from J, leaving 15 bases between. CDR3 DNA: TGTGCCAGCAGTCTCGGCACAGGTCGGACTGAAGCTTTCTTT. Protein product: CASSLGTGRTEAFF.